The table lists the clone carrying this TCR beta chain with a few counts. Its matching antigen is unknown. These data are taken from a study of T cells in Graves' hyperthyroidism and ophthalmopathy. As for the study in general: Staff took peripheral blood when the initial diagnosis was made, before any treatment began. The study, taken as a whole, reports: Peripheral blood also featured most of the thyroid clonotypes expanded above 0.001.

V gave up 4 bases and J gave up 8 bases; unmatched junction bases: 9. Germline CDR1 and CDR2: MGHRA and YSYEKL. The CDR3 loop spans 14 amino acids. The investigators amplified TCR beta CDR3 regions from RNA transcripts. HTBI primers were employed in a first-round RT-PCR of the TCR CDR3. TCRdb re-called the multiplex PCR reads with MiXCR, one entry per CDR3 protein. The sample holds 700,000 or so distinct CDR3 sequences, about 15% seen once. Patients between 18 and 65 years old had hyperthyroidism, newly diagnosed and lasting under 2 months. Clinical symptoms, serum thyroxine, TRAb, thyroid ultrasound and orbital computed tomography established diagnosis.

Sequences were obtained from blood. This clonotype was sampled from a man aged 18 to 29 with Graves' hyperthyroidism. V is TRBV4-1 and J is TRBJ2-3; 7 bases fit TRBD2. The CDR3 DNA follows: TGCGCCAGCAGCCTCCATCGTGGGGAGGGTACGCAGTATTTT. Encoded protein: CASSLHRGEGTQYF.